These 21 T cell receptor beta chains originate from one sample sequenced in a study of cytomegalovirus exposure and HLA in healthy donors. Vbeta (60) and Jbeta (13) primers were used in the PCR. TCRdb keeps only in-frame clones here, not all; method: immunoSEQ multiplex PCR. There are roughly 97,000 clones in the sample; around 82% occur only once, and about 4.9% lies in the top ten. The sequencing input was PBMCs. The receptors were gathered from a man between 40 and 49 years old in good health and CMV-seropositive.

The genes are TRBV6-6 and TRBJ2-2; 8 nucleotides match TRBD2. V gave up 8 bases and J gave up 1 base; unmatched junction bases: 9. Germline loops: CDR1 MNHNY, CDR2 SVGAGI (reference sequence). There are 16 residues in the CDR3. CDR3: CASFRSGSVNTGELFF. CDR3 DNA sequence: TGTGCCAGCTTTCGGAGCGGGAGTGTGAACACCGGGGAGCTGTTTTTT.

About this clone: The sample carries other DNA sequences with the same CDR3. The chain carries TRBV7-2 and TRBJ1-1, with a weak D call TRBD1 (5 bases). V was clipped by 5 bases and J by 11 bases, with 18 bases between them. The CDR3 spans 13 residues. Germline-derived CDR1 and CDR2 are SGHTA and FQGNSA. The CDR3 reads CASSLQQALGAFF. CDR3 in DNA: TGTGCCAGCAGCCTGCAACAGGCCCTGGGGGCTTTCTTT.

The gene calls are TRBV19 and TRBJ1-5, with D unresolved. V gave up 5 bases and J gave up 6 bases, with 11 bases separating them. Germline CDR1 and CDR2: LNHDA and SQIVND (reference sequence). The CDR3 loop spans 13 amino acids. In DNA form, the CDR3 reads TGTGCCAGTAGTCCAATTTCAGGTCAGCCCCAGCATTTT. The encoded protein is CASSPISGQPQHF.

The CDR3: CASRGRENYGYTF. In DNA form, the CDR3 reads TGTGCCAGTCGGGGAAGGGAGAACTATGGCTACACCTTC. The chain recombines TRBV2 with TRBJ1-2; D not certain. Trimming cost V 9 bases and J 2 bases, with 13 bases left between them. Germline V gene sequence: CDR1 SNHLY, CDR2 FYNNEI. This CDR3 region has 13 residues.

This rearrangement joins TRBV19 to TRBJ1-6; D gene ambiguous. The CDR3 runs 14 residues. V was clipped by 5 bases and J by 7 bases, with 12 bases between them. In germline, CDR1 is LNHDA, CDR2 SQIVND (reference sequence). CDR3 residues: CASSADGKNSPLHF. The CDR3, as DNA: TGTGCCAGTAGTGCGGACGGGAAAAATTCACCCCTCCACTTT.

The rearrangement joins TRBV30 to TRBJ1-2; the match to TRBD1 covers 12 bases. Germline CDR1 is GTSNPN and CDR2 is SVGIG (reference sequence). This CDR3 has 15 amino acids. Trimming cost V 2 bases and J 8 bases; bases outside gene matches: 9. CDR3 bases: TGTGCCTGGAGTTCCGGGACAGGGGGCGCTAAGGGCTACACCTTC. Translating it yields CAWSSGTGGAKGYTF.

As for this clone: A junction boundary mismatches the germline segment, possibly from a read error. The rearrangement links TRBV7-7 to TRBJ2-3, with TRBD1 identical over 7 bases. The CDR3 sequence is 15 residues long. CDR1 and CDR2 (germline): SSHAT, FNYEAQ (reference sequence). The CDR3 is CASSLGGSPTDTQYF. DNA of the CDR3: TGTGCTAGCAGCTTAGGGGGCAGCCCCACAGATACGCAGTATTTT.

CDR3 in DNA: TGTGCCAGCAGTGACCAGACAGGGGGGACTGAAGCTTTCTTT. This translates into CASSDQTGGTEAFF. The chain combines TRBV6-1 with TRBJ1-1, with 9 bases identical to TRBD1. Germline loops: CDR1 MNHNS, CDR2 SASEGT. The CDR3 is 14 amino acids. The J segment lost 5 bases and the V segment lost 3 bases, leaving 4 bases of the junction unmatched.

The chain has TRBV28 and TRBJ2-2; 10 bases are shared with TRBD1. The germline CDR1 and CDR2 sequences are MDHEN and SYDVKM. V gave up 2 bases and J gave up 4 bases; unmatched junction bases: 4. The CDR3 loop spans 16 amino acids. The CDR3 sequence is CASSLVWDRGTGELFF. In DNA form, the CDR3 reads TGTGCCAGCAGTTTAGTCTGGGACAGGGGCACCGGGGAGCTGTTTTTT.

The rearrangement joins TRBV6-1 to TRBJ2-3; D is possibly TRBD2 (5 bases). The CDR3 covers 15 residues. Germline CDR1 and CDR2: MNHNS and SASEGT. Trimming left V 4 bases short and J 5 bases short, with 16 bases between. The CDR3 sequence is CASSVAWAGGDTQYF. In DNA, the CDR3 is TGTGCCAGCAGTGTGGCATGGGCTGGAGGAGATACGCAGTATTTT.

Here the CDR3 DNA reads TGTGCCACCAGCAGAGGGGGAGCTAGAGGGGAGACCCAGTACTTC. This sequence encodes CATSRGGARGETQYF. The chain uses TRBV15 and TRBJ2-5; D perhaps matches TRBD2 (5 bases). This CDR3 comprises 15 residues. V was clipped by 1 base and J by 5 bases, with 14 bases between them. Germline CDR1 is LNHNV and CDR2 is YYDKDF (reference sequence).

Worth noting for this clone: Other DNA sequences from this sample encode an identical CDR3 as well. V and J are TRBV27 and TRBJ1-2, with TRBD1 matching 10 bases. Losses at the gene ends were 6 bases for V and 4 bases for J; bases not matched to a gene: 5. Germline V lookup: CDR1 MNHEY, CDR2 SMNVEV (reference sequence). The CDR3 runs to 14 residues. CDR3 sequence reads: CASSRGTGAYGYTF. The DNA of the CDR3 is TGTGCCAGCAGCCGCGGGACAGGGGCCTATGGCTACACCTTC.

V and J are TRBV19 and TRBJ2-1; possibly TRBD2 for D (6 bases). Deletions cut 5 bases from V and 7 bases from J, with 15 bases between. The CDR3 totals 14 residues. The germline gives CDR1 LNHDA, CDR2 SQIVND (reference sequence). CDR3 DNA: TGTGCCAGTAGTCAAGGGACTCCGCCGAATGAGCAGTTCTTC. Encoded protein: CASSQGTPPNEQFF.

This clone was seen only a few times. V usage is TRBV6-6 and J usage is TRBJ2-5; the D gene is possibly TRBD1 (6 bases). From germline, CDR1 is MNHNY and CDR2 SVGAGI (reference sequence). CDR3 length equals 14 residues. The V end lost 6 bases, the J end lost 5 bases, and 16 bases lay between the germline ends. The CDR3 region has the DNA TGTGCCAGCAGCCACTCAGGGGTCCGGGAGACCCAGTACTTC. Its translation: CASSHSGVRETQYF.

V gene TRBV28 combines with J gene TRBJ2-7; perhaps TRBD2 as D (6 bases). The V gene's germline CDR1 is MDHEN and CDR2 SYDVKM. Trimming removed 7 bases from V and 4 bases from J, with 23 bases in between. The CDR3 runs 16 residues. The CDR3 nucleotides read TGTGCCAGCACCTCGTGGGCGGGGTTTAATAAATACGAGCAGTACTTC. Its translation: CASTSWAGFNKYEQYF. The full variable domain, in which reference TRBV28 and TRBJ2-7 provide the parts outside the CDR3, is DVKVTQSSRYLVKRTGEKVFLECVQDMDHENMFWYRQDPGLGLRLIYFSYDVKMKEKGDIPEGYSVSREKKERFSLILESASTNQTSMYLCASTSWAGFNKYEQYFGPGTRLTVT.

The chain links TRBV2 to TRBJ2-7; tentative D call: TRBD2 (5 bases). The germline CDR1 and CDR2 sequences are SNHLY and FYNNEI. V lost 0 bases to trimming and J lost 6 bases, with 9 bases between them. The CDR3 totals 13 residues. CDR3 amino acids: CASSEARGSEQYF. DNA for the CDR3: TGTGCCAGCAGTGAAGCACGAGGGTCCGAGCAGTACTTC. Full variable domain (rest looked up from reference TRBV2 and TRBJ2-7): EPEVTQTPSHQVTQMGQEVILRCVPISNHLYFYWYRQILGQKVEFLVSFYNNEISEKSEIFDDQFSVERPDGSNFTLKIRSTKLEDSAMYFCASSEARGSEQYFGPGTRLTVT.

The V gene is TRBV5-1, the J gene TRBJ1-2; D is perhaps TRBD1 (6 bases). CDR3 length: 13 amino acids. Trimming shortened V by 2 bases and J by 2 bases, and 7 bases separated the two germline ends. Germline V gene data show CDR1 as SGHRS and CDR2 as YFSETQ. The CDR3 here is CASSFGQNYGYTF. The CDR3 nucleotides read TGCGCCAGCAGCTTCGGACAGAACTATGGCTACACCTTC. Complete variable domain (other parts from reference TRBV5-1 and TRBJ1-2): KAGVTQTPRYLIKTRGQQVTLSCSPISGHRSVSWYQQTPGQGLQFLFEYFSETQRNKGNFPGRFSGRQFSNSRSEMNVSTLELGDSALYLCASSFGQNYGYTFGSGTRLTVV.

This clone came up once. The CDR3 sequence: CASSRRTDGNTIYF. As DNA, the CDR3 is TGTGCCAGCAGCCGCAGGACTGATGGAAACACCATATATTTT. The gene calls are TRBV11-2 and TRBJ1-3; no definite D call. This CDR3 is 14 amino acids long. Germline assignment: CDR1 SGHAT and CDR2 FQNNGV. Trimming removed 5 bases at V and 3 bases at J, with 11 bases between.

The J gene is TRBJ2-7, the V gene TRBV5-1; D is possibly TRBD2 (7 bases). The V end was cut by 0 bases, the J end by 3 bases, with 22 bases between. CDR3 length equals 18 residues. CDR1 is SGHRS, CDR2 YFSETQ, per germline. The CDR3 protein is CASSLGGGGGPVVYEQYF. The CDR3 nucleotides are TGCGCCAGCAGCTTGGGGGGAGGGGGAGGGCCTGTGGTCTACGAGCAGTACTTC.

The V and J genes are TRBV11-2 and TRBJ1-4; D is ambiguous. V lost 1 base and J lost 0, with 12 bases in between. Germline V gene sequence: CDR1 SGHAT, CDR2 FQNNGV. The CDR3 covers 17 residues. The CDR3 loop reads CASSLGALGSTNEKLFF. CDR3 nucleotides: TGTGCCAGCAGCTTAGGGGCCTTGGGTTCAACTAATGAAAAACTGTTTTTT.

V and J are TRBV6-5 and TRBJ2-5, with TRBD2 matching over 14 bases. The V gene's germline CDR1 is MNHEY and CDR2 SVGAGI. The CDR3 is 15 amino acids. After removal of 7 bases from V and 3 bases from J, the junction contained 4 bases not matched to a gene. This CDR3 is CASTRLAGGKETQYF. In DNA, the CDR3 is TGTGCCAGCACCCGACTAGCGGGGGGGAAAGAGACCCAGTACTTC.